These 27 T cell receptor beta chains were all obtained from the same sample, sequenced in a study of identical twins. TCRdb re-derived calls from the 5' RACE reads in MiXCR, one entry per CDR3 protein. The data show nearly 650,000 distinct CDR3 sequences, with 7.1% seen just once and less than 2% held by the top ten. A further study also used this sample, focusing on yellow fever vaccine responses in identical twins.

The sequenced sample was PBMCs. Receptor source: a woman between 18 and 29 years old in good health.

This clonotype was found many times. The chain combines TRBV20-1 with TRBJ1-2; TRBD1 agrees at 7 bases. V dropped 4 bases and J dropped 2; count of bases not matched to a gene: 1. This CDR3 comprises 12 residues. Germline V lookup: CDR1 DFQATT, CDR2 SNEGSKA (reference sequence). CDR3 bases: TGCAGTGCTAAGGACAGGAACTATGGCTACACCTTC. This codes for CSAKDRNYGYTF.

This sequence joins TRBV2 and TRBJ2-2; weak D call: TRBD1 (5 bases). The CDR3 spans 16 residues. Trimming took 2 bases from V and 7 from J, leaving 17 bases between them. Germline assignment: CDR1 SNHLY and CDR2 FYNNEI. The CDR3 loop is CASSERNRIVIGELFF. CDR3 coding DNA: TGTGCCAGCAGTGAACGCAACAGGATAGTGATCGGGGAGCTGTTTTTT.

V and J are TRBV27 and TRBJ1-1; D gene uncertain. This CDR3 has 11 residues. The V end lost 4 bases, the J end lost 8 bases, and 8 bases lay between the germline ends. Germline V gene data show CDR1 as MNHEY and CDR2 as SMNVEV (reference sequence). CDR3 nucleotide sequence: TGTGCCAGCAGTTCCTGGTCCGAAGCTTTCTTT. Encoded protein: CASSSWSEAFF.

This clonotype was detected only a few times. This rearrangement joins TRBV18 to TRBJ1-2; 9 bases line up with TRBD1. V was clipped by 3 bases and J by 4 bases; unmatched bases: 3. The V gene's germline CDR1 is KGHSH and CDR2 LQKENI. The CDR3 runs to 14 residues. The CDR3 DNA follows: TGTGCCAGCTCACCGCGGGACAGGGCCTATGGCTACACCTTC. Protein: CASSPRDRAYGYTF.

This clonotype was observed a handful of times. The chain is built from TRBV6-1 and TRBJ2-6; unclear D gene. The CDR3 spans 13 residues. Trimming cost V 6 bases and J 3 bases, with 6 bases left between them. In germline, CDR1 is MNHNS, CDR2 SASEGT. The CDR3 bases are TGTGCCAGCAGCGGTCTTGGGGCCAACGTCCTGACTTTC. Translating gives CASSGLGANVLTF.

In this sample, this clonotype turned up a few times. This chain links TRBV7-9 with TRBJ2-5; no clear D gene. CDR3 length equals 14 residues. Germline-derived CDR1 and CDR2 are SEHNR and FQNEAQ (reference sequence). V was trimmed by 5 bases and J by 3 bases, leaving 13 bases between them. The CDR3 nucleotides read TGTGCCAGCAGCCCACCGCGCCCTGAAGAGACCCAGTACTTC. The encoded protein is CASSPPRPEETQYF. The whole variable domain, remainder taken from reference TRBV7-9 and TRBJ2-5, is DTGVSQNPRHKITKRGQNVTFRCDPISEHNRLYWYRQTLGQGPEFLTYFQNEAQLEKSRLLSDRFSAERPKGSFSTLEIQRTEQGDSAMYLCASSPPRPEETQYFGPGTRLLVL.

This chain connects TRBV7-9 to TRBJ2-1; D perhaps matches TRBD1 (5 bases). CDR3 length: 16 residues. CDR1 is SEHNR, CDR2 FQNEAQ, per germline (reference sequence). The V and J ends lost 5 bases and 1 base respectively, with 15 bases between them. As DNA, the CDR3 is TGTGCCAGCAGCCTACCGACAGTAGAATCCTACAATGAGCAGTTCTTC. This encodes CASSLPTVESYNEQFF.

This rearrangement joins TRBV20-1 to TRBJ1-1; possible D gene TRBD1, 6 bases. Germline V gene sequence: CDR1 DFQATT, CDR2 SNEGSKA (reference sequence). CDR3 size: 17 residues. Trimming removed 3 bases from V and 0 bases from J, with 20 bases in between. The CDR3 coding sequence is TGCAGTGCTAGGGAGTTGGGTCTGACAGGAGTGAACACTGAAGCTTTCTTT. Amino acids: CSARELGLTGVNTEAFF.

This clonotype was seen a handful of times. This chain joins TRBV11-2 and TRBJ2-1, with 9 nucleotides matching TRBD1. V was pared by 5 bases and J by 3 bases, with 5 bases of the junction left unmatched. CDR1 and CDR2 (germline): SGHAT, FQNNGV. The CDR3 is 15 residues long. In DNA form, the CDR3 reads TGTGCCAGCAGCGGGAGGACAGGGGACTACAATGAGCAGTTCTTC. Its protein is CASSGRTGDYNEQFF.

The chain is built from TRBV20-1 and TRBJ2-5, with TRBD2 as a possible D gene (5 bases). The V and J ends lost 6 bases and 4 bases respectively, with 15 bases between them. Germline CDR1 DFQATT, CDR2 SNEGSKA (reference sequence). The length of the CDR3 is 13 residues. The CDR3 is CSATEGWLETQYF. As DNA, the CDR3 is TGCAGTGCCACAGAGGGATGGTTAGAGACCCAGTACTTC.

This clonotype was seen more than once but under ten times. The V and J genes are TRBV9 and TRBJ2-5, with D unresolved. This CDR3 contains 14 residues. Looked up from germline, CDR1 is SGDLS and CDR2 is YYNGEE. The V gene lost 2 bases and the J gene lost 1 base, with 9 bases spanning the gap. The CDR3 here is CASSVDSLQETQYF. The DNA for the CDR3 is TGTGCCAGCAGCGTCGACTCTCTCCAAGAGACCCAGTACTTC.

The chain recombines TRBV12-3 or TRBV12-4 with TRBJ2-3, with 7 bases identical to TRBD1. The end of the DNA is better explained by TRBJ1-5, so the J call may be wrong. This CDR3 has 17 residues. CDR3 coding DNA: TGTGCCAGCAGCCCGAGGAGCGGGAGTGGAGGGACAGATACGCAGCATTTT. This translates into CASSPRSGSGGTDTQHF.

This clonotype turned up a few times. The chain combines TRBV18 with TRBJ1-1; D unresolved. Germline lookup yields CDR1 KGHSH and CDR2 LQKENI. The CDR3 totals 12 residues. V lost 3 bases to trimming and J lost 4 bases, with 6 bases between them. CDR3 residues: CASSPTSTEAFF. For the CDR3, the DNA is TGTGCCAGCTCACCCACGAGCACTGAAGCTTTCTTT.

The chain links TRBV7-2 to TRBJ2-7, with a weak D call TRBD1 (6 bases). V was trimmed by 1 base and J by 2 bases, leaving 12 bases between them. From germline, CDR1 is SGHTA and CDR2 FQGNSA. This CDR3 has 15 amino acids. The DNA of the CDR3 is TGTGCCAGCAGCTTAGAGTACAGGGCCACCTACGAGCAGTACTTC. This sequence encodes CASSLEYRATYEQYF. The complete variable domain, with remaining parts taken from reference TRBV7-2 and TRBJ2-7, reads GAGVSQSPSNKVTEKGKDVELRCDPISGHTALYWYRQSLGQGLEFLIYFQGNSAPDKSGLPSDRFSAERTGGSVSTLTIQRTQQEDSAVYLCASSLEYRATYEQYFGPGTRLTVT.

This clonotype was seen repeatedly, ten times or more. The chain has TRBV5-1 and TRBJ2-7; 9 positions match TRBD2. Germline CDR1 SGHRS, CDR2 YFSETQ. CDR3 length: 18 amino acids. The ends lost 0 bases at V and 2 bases at J; junction bases unmatched: 12. The CDR3 region has the DNA TGCGCCAGCAGCTTGGAGAGGCCTGGCGGGAGGGCCACCTACGAGCAGTACTTC. Translated, it gives CASSLERPGGRATYEQYF.

The sample holds many counts of this clonotype. The chain uses TRBV4-1 and TRBJ2-5; 12 bases are shared with TRBD2. This CDR3 comprises 16 residues. Germline-derived CDR1 and CDR2 are MGHRA and YSYEKL. Losses at the gene ends were 2 bases for V and 5 bases for J; bases not matched to a gene: 6. This CDR3 is CASSQTRLAGVETQYF. CDR3 bases: TGCGCCAGCAGCCAAACTCGACTAGCGGGAGTTGAGACCCAGTACTTC.

This chain uses TRBV28 with TRBJ2-3; D not certain. The V end lost 4 bases, the J end lost 0 bases, and 17 bases lay between the germline ends. The CDR3 runs 17 residues. The germline V gene encodes CDR1 MDHEN and CDR2 SYDVKM. The CDR3 DNA follows: TGTGCCAGCAGTTCGGTTGAGTATTCACCTAGCACAGATACGCAGTATTTT. The encoded protein is CASSSVEYSPSTDTQYF.

The chain recombines TRBV18 with TRBJ2-5; no firm D call. This CDR3 comprises 14 residues. Germline V gene sequence: CDR1 KGHSH, CDR2 LQKENI. V was trimmed by 3 bases and J by 2 bases, leaving 10 bases between them. DNA for the CDR3: TGTGCCAGCTCACCCTCCAACATTCAAGAGACCCAGTACTTC. It yields the protein CASSPSNIQETQYF.

V and J are TRBV20-1 and TRBJ1-2; 7 bases agree with TRBD1. The J segment lost 2 bases and the V segment lost 0 bases, leaving 3 bases of the junction unmatched. This CDR3 has 14 amino acids. The germline V gene has CDR1 DFQATT and CDR2 SNEGSKA (reference sequence). The CDR3 here is CSARDLQGNYGYTF. The CDR3 DNA follows: TGCAGTGCTAGAGATCTACAGGGGAACTATGGCTACACCTTC.

The chain carries TRBV28 and TRBJ2-7, with D tentatively TRBD2 (6 bases). The V and J ends lost 3 bases and 0 bases respectively, with 18 bases between them. The CDR3 spans 17 residues. CDR1 and CDR2 from the germline V gene are MDHEN and SYDVKM. The CDR3 loop reads CASSLGFGEASSYEQYF. For the CDR3, the DNA is TGTGCCAGCAGTTTGGGGTTCGGGGAGGCAAGCTCCTACGAGCAGTACTTC.

The V gene is TRBV2, the J gene TRBJ2-5, with 15 bases aligning to TRBD2. After removal of 11 bases from V and 1 base from J, the junction contained 14 bases not matched to a gene. CDR3 length: 18 amino acids. Looked up from germline, CDR1 is SNHLY and CDR2 is FYNNEI. The CDR3 sequence is CAFCRGTSGRWGQETQYF. For the CDR3, the DNA is TGTGCCTTCTGTCGCGGGACTAGCGGGAGGTGGGGCCAAGAGACCCAGTACTTC. The whole variable domain, filled in from reference TRBV2 and TRBJ2-5, reads EPEVTQTPSHQVTQMGQEVILRCVPISNHLYFYWYRQILGQKVEFLVSFYNNEISEKSEIFDDQFSVERPDGSNFTLKIRSTKLEDSAMYFCAFCRGTSGRWGQETQYFGPGTRLLVL.

The chain couples TRBV5-1 to TRBJ2-1; D is perhaps TRBD2 (5 bases). Trimming took 0 bases from V and 8 from J, leaving 9 bases between them. This CDR3 has 13 amino acids. From germline, CDR1 is SGHRS and CDR2 YFSETQ. As DNA, the CDR3 is TGCGCCAGCAGCTTGGATCGGGGTGATGAGCAGTTCTTC. Its protein product is CASSLDRGDEQFF.

This chain links TRBV29-1 with TRBJ2-3; possibly TRBD2 for D (5 bases). This CDR3 region has 12 residues. Germline V gives CDR1 SQVTM, CDR2 ANQGSEA. Trimming shortened V by 4 bases and J by 5 bases, and 10 bases separated the two germline ends. CDR3 sequence: CSVVEAVDTQYF. The DNA for the CDR3 is TGCAGCGTTGTGGAGGCAGTAGATACGCAGTATTTT.

This clonotype came up many times. The chain combines TRBV11-2 with TRBJ1-1; D unclear. Trimming took off 5 bases at V and 1 base at J, with 14 bases between the two ends. The CDR3 extends over 15 amino acids. CDR1 is SGHAT, CDR2 FQNNGV, per germline. The CDR3: CASSPWTGANTEAFF. CDR3 sequence (DNA): TGTGCCAGCAGCCCCTGGACGGGAGCGAACACTGAAGCTTTCTTT.

This clonotype was seen at least ten times. The chain is built from TRBV5-1 and TRBJ2-3; D is undetermined. The CDR3 runs 13 residues. V was clipped by 2 bases and J by 4 bases, with 8 bases between them. Looked up from germline, CDR1 is SGHRS and CDR2 is YFSETQ. The CDR3 sequence is CASSFGVSDTQYF. In DNA form, the CDR3 reads TGCGCCAGCAGCTTTGGGGTTTCAGATACGCAGTATTTT.

The J gene is TRBJ1-2, the V gene TRBV3-1; 9 nucleotides line up with TRBD1. J lost 3 bases, V lost 3 bases, and 2 bases had no gene match. The CDR3 sequence is 14 residues long. Germline V CDR1 and CDR2: LGHDT, YNNKEL (reference sequence). CDR3: CASSHGQGHYGYTF. The CDR3 bases are TGTGCCAGCAGCCACGGACAGGGGCACTATGGCTACACCTTC.

This clonotype occurred many times. The chain is built from TRBV28 and TRBJ2-3; 9 bases map to TRBD1. From germline, CDR1 is MDHEN and CDR2 SYDVKM. This CDR3 has 18 residues. V shed 6 bases, J shed 0 bases, and the junction held 13 bases outside the gene matches. This CDR3 is CASRQGARLSPSTDTQYF. As DNA, the CDR3 is TGTGCCAGCAGACAGGGGGCGCGACTAAGCCCTAGCACAGATACGCAGTATTTT.